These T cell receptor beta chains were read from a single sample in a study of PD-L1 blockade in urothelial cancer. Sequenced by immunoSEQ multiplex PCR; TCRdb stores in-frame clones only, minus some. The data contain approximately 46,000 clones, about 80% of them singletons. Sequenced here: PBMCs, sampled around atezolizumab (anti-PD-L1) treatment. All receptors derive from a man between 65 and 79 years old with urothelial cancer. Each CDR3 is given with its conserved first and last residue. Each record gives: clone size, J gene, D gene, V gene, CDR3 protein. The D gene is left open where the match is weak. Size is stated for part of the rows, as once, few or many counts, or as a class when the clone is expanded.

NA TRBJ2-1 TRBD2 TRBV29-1 CSLWTSGSGNEQFF
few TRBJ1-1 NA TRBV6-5 CASSWGGQTEAFF
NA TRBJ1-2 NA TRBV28 CASRTSTAAYGYTF
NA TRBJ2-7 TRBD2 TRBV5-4 CASSTGLAGVTYEQYF
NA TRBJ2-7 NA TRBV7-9 CASSFSTGLYEQYF
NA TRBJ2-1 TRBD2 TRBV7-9 CASSLLLAGFYNEQFF
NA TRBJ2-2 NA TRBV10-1 CASSQGNGELFF
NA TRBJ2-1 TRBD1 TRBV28 CASSFNRGPGNEQFF
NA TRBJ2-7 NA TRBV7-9 CASSLGEGAGSYEQYF
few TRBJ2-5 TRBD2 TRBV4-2 CASSQEWRGQETQYF
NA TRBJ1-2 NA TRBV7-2 CASSFDRAARAYGYTF
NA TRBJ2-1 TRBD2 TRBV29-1 CSVPLQGISGRSYNEQFF
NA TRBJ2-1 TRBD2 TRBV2 CASSESLAGGTVEQFF
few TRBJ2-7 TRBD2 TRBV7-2 CASSSSGAGGGNEQYF
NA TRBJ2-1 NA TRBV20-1 CSASRGNEQFF
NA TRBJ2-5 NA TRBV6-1 CASSLQYPGETQYF
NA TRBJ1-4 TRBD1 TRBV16 CASSPGQGANVGEKLFF